Below, one T cell receptor beta chain is given with its context. Its antigen is not identified. This sample was taken from a study of resident and recirculating memory T cells in vitiligo. Whole-study context: Whole samples, not sorted cells, were homogenized and used for genomic DNA extraction. General observations from the study: Vitiligo lesions lacked a unique dominant clone, and clonality varied. Non-conserved TCRs across sites and patients suggested distinct clones per lesion.

Patients who had received treatment within the previous three months were excluded. The data were produced by immunoSEQ multiplex PCR, yet TCRdb's version contains in-frame clones alone and is incomplete. The sample lists tens of thousands of clones; 80% to 95% were seen once. V was clipped by 2 bases and J by 8 bases, with 19 bases between them. This CDR3 has 15 amino acids. CDR1 SGHNT and CDR2 YYREEE come from the germline V gene (reference sequence). What was sequenced was blood. This TCR was recovered from a male donor with vitiligo. The chain couples TRBV5-4 to TRBJ1-2; tentative D call: TRBD1 (5 bases). This CDR3 reads CASSLFMQGSNGYTF. The DNA for the CDR3 is TGTGCCAGCAGCTTATTTATGCAGGGATCCAACGGCTACACCTTC.